The 20 T cell receptor beta chains reported below all come from one sample, sequenced in a study of blood T cell repertoires in COVID-19. Assay used: immunoSEQ multiplex PCR; TCRdb lists only in-frame clones, some missing. The table shows fewer than 450,000 clones, with around 90% occurring only once. The specimen was peripheral blood. Receptors originate from a woman between 18 and 30 years old who had recovered from COVID-19.

This clone has only one observation. The chain employs TRBV5-1 and TRBJ1-1; D not resolved. The CDR3 is made up of 16 amino acids. V lost 4 bases and J 2 bases, leaving 18 bases between the germline ends. Per the germline V gene, CDR1 is SGHRS and CDR2 is YFSETQ. The CDR3 sequence is CASSPRGGGSNTEAFF. CDR3 nucleotides: TGCGCCAGCAGCCCCCGTGGTGGAGGCAGCAACACTGAAGCTTTCTTT.

The V gene is TRBV9, the J gene TRBJ1-1; D is unclear. The CDR3 is 16 residues long. The V end was cut by 0 bases, the J end by 2 bases, with 14 bases between. The germline gives CDR1 SGDLS, CDR2 YYNGEE. The CDR3 DNA follows: TGTGCCAGCAGCGTAGTCCCCCTCGGTATCAACACTGAAGCTTTCTTT. As protein: CASSVVPLGINTEAFF.

V usage is TRBV7-9 and J usage is TRBJ1-2; D uncertain. The CDR3 totals 14 residues. The V end lost 3 bases, the J end lost 3 bases, and 11 bases lay between the germline ends. In germline, CDR1 is SEHNR, CDR2 FQNEAQ (reference sequence). The CDR3, as DNA: TGTGCCAGCAGCTTGGGTTCCGGGGACTATGGCTACACCTTC. Translation: CASSLGSGDYGYTF.

The chain combines TRBV9 with TRBJ2-2, with D tentatively TRBD2 (7 bases). Germline CDR1 SGDLS, CDR2 YYNGEE. CDR3 length: 18 residues. The V and J ends lost 3 bases and 4 bases respectively, with 22 bases between them. CDR3 nucleotides: TGTGCCAGCAGCGACCCGAAGGGGGGGGGCAAGGGCACCGGGGAGCTGTTTTTT. Translated: CASSDPKGGGKGTGELFF.

The chain uses TRBV24-1 and TRBJ1-1, with a weak D call TRBD1 (5 bases). Trimming shortened V by 5 bases and J by 4 bases, and 16 bases separated the two germline ends. There are 15 residues in the CDR3. The V gene's germline CDR1 is KGHDR and CDR2 SFDVKD. The CDR3 DNA is TGTGCCACCAGTGCCGGGGGGGGAGGGTTCACTGAAGCTTTCTTT. Translated, it gives CATSAGGGGFTEAFF.

The V call is TRBV19, the J call TRBJ2-1; 11 positions match TRBD2. The CDR3 has 17 amino acids. The germline gives CDR1 LNHDA, CDR2 SQIVND (reference sequence). The V segment lost 4 bases and the J segment 1 base; nucleotides outside the gene matches: 6. Here the CDR3 DNA reads TGTGCCAGTAGTAGTATACTAGCGGGAGTTTCCTACAATGAGCAGTTCTTC. Protein product: CASSSILAGVSYNEQFF.

The chain links TRBV29-1 to TRBJ2-3; D is unresolved. The germline V gene encodes CDR1 SQVTM and CDR2 ANQGSEA. V lost 7 bases to trimming and J lost 5 bases, with 13 bases between them. The CDR3 has 12 amino acids. The CDR3: CSASVSGDTQYF. The DNA of the CDR3 is TGCAGCGCCTCCGTCTCGGGAGATACGCAGTATTTT.

This clone was seen a single time. This sequence joins TRBV4-3 and TRBJ1-2; D is uncertain. V was cut by 0 bases and J by 7 bases, with 12 bases left in between. The CDR3 contains 14 residues. Germline CDR1 reads LGHNA; CDR2 reads YSLEER. CDR3 in amino acids: CASSQDLLQAGYTF. The DNA of the CDR3 is TGCGCCAGCAGCCAAGATCTACTCCAGGCTGGCTACACCTTC.

The genes are TRBV27 and TRBJ1-1, with D unclear. CDR1 MNHEY and CDR2 SMNVEV come from the germline V gene (reference sequence). Trimming left V 8 bases short and J 5 bases short, with 18 bases between. The CDR3 extends over 14 amino acids. The CDR3 protein is CASASGFGGTEAFF. The CDR3 DNA reads TGTGCCAGCGCTTCGGGGTTTGGAGGGACTGAAGCTTTCTTT.

The chain carries TRBV30 and TRBJ2-3; the match to TRBD2 covers 9 bases. This CDR3 has 16 residues. CDR1 and CDR2 from the germline V gene are GTSNPN and SVGIG (reference sequence). V trimming: 4 bases; J trimming: 2 bases; junction bases outside the gene matches: 10. CDR3 bases: TGTGCCTGGAACACCGGGCTAGCGGGACTCACAGATACGCAGTATTTT. It yields the protein CAWNTGLAGLTDTQYF.

J is TRBJ2-5 and V is TRBV4-1, with TRBD2 matching over 8 bases. CDR1 and CDR2 from the germline V gene are MGHRA and YSYEKL. J was trimmed by 4 bases and V by 0 bases; bases with no gene match: 10. The CDR3 extends over 17 amino acids. The CDR3 spells CASSQDITAGVPETQYF. CDR3 nucleotide sequence: TGCGCCAGCAGCCAAGATATAACAGCGGGAGTCCCAGAGACCCAGTACTTC.

J is TRBJ1-6 and V is TRBV27, with TRBD1 as a possible D gene (5 bases). Germline CDR1 and CDR2: MNHEY and SMNVEV (reference sequence). Deletions cut 6 bases from V and 9 bases from J, with 21 bases between. The CDR3 contains 16 residues. The CDR3 nucleotides read TGTGCCAGCAGGGGGGGTAACTCCTGGGGGGGTTCACCCCTCCACTTT. It translates to CASRGGNSWGGSPLHF.

The chain has TRBV4-1 and TRBJ2-3; 9 bases agree with TRBD2. The CDR3 consists of 16 residues. The V and J ends lost 4 bases and 5 bases, in that order; junction bases with no gene match: 10. The germline gives CDR1 MGHRA, CDR2 YSYEKL. CDR3 protein: CASSPLGAGGRDTQYF. In DNA, the CDR3 is TGCGCCAGCAGCCCGCTAGGGGCGGGAGGGCGAGATACGCAGTATTTT.

The chain uses TRBV11-3 and TRBJ2-1, with TRBD2 matching 9 bases. CDR1 and CDR2 (germline): SGHNT, YENEEA. This CDR3 spans 17 amino acids. With 5 bases clipped from V and 5 bases from J, the junction kept 13 bases outside the gene matches. CDR3 nucleotide sequence: TGTGCCAGCAGCCCCAAGTTCGAGCTAGCGGGGAACAATGAGCAGTTCTTC. The encoded protein is CASSPKFELAGNNEQFF.

J is TRBJ1-4 and V is TRBV2; TRBD1 aligns across 9 bases. Germline V gene sequence: CDR1 SNHLY, CDR2 FYNNEI. J was trimmed by 8 bases and V by 1 base; bases with no gene match: 5. The CDR3 is made up of 15 amino acids. The CDR3 sequence: CASSEVTGGEEKLFF. The CDR3 bases are TGTGCCAGCAGTGAAGTGACAGGGGGAGAGGAAAAACTGTTTTTT. Supplemented by reference TRBV2 and TRBJ1-4, the full variable domain reads EPEVTQTPSHQVTQMGQEVILRCVPISNHLYFYWYRQILGQKVEFLVSFYNNEISEKSEIFDDQFSVERPDGSNFTLKIRSTKLEDSAMYFCASSEVTGGEEKLFFGSGTQLSVL.

This chain's CDR3 is CASSYYPRQLIYGYTF. The CDR3 nucleotides read TGTGCCAGCAGTTACTACCCCAGACAGTTAATCTATGGCTACACCTTC. This chain connects TRBV6-5 to TRBJ1-2; D may be TRBD1 (5 bases). CDR1 is MNHEY, CDR2 SVGAGI, per germline. Trimming shortened V by 1 base and J by 4 bases, and 16 bases separated the two germline ends. CDR3 length: 16 amino acids.

This rearrangement joins TRBV20-1 to TRBJ2-4; TRBD2 agrees at 13 bases. Germline assignment: CDR1 DFQATT and CDR2 SNEGSKA (reference sequence). The CDR3 is 15 residues long. V trimming: 3 bases; J trimming: 9 bases; junction bases outside the gene matches: 8. CDR3 residues: CSASRTSGSWSIQYF. The CDR3 DNA reads as TGCAGTGCTAGTAGGACTAGCGGGAGCTGGAGCATTCAGTACTTC.

Only a few counts were recorded for this clone. This chain links TRBV28 with TRBJ1-1, with D tentatively TRBD1 (6 bases). CDR1 MDHEN and CDR2 SYDVKM come from the germline V gene. The CDR3 contains 15 residues. Trimming left V 8 bases short and J 3 bases short, with 19 bases between. CDR3 sequence: CASVGGGAEDTEAFF. The DNA for the CDR3 is TGTGCCAGCGTAGGCGGGGGGGCAGAGGACACTGAAGCTTTCTTT.

This clone was counted once. The rearrangement uses TRBV9 and TRBJ2-2; TRBD1 agrees at 7 bases. Germline CDR1 and CDR2: SGDLS and YYNGEE. The CDR3 has 16 amino acids. The junction had 2 bases not matched to a gene; V was cut back by 0 bases and J by 0 bases. The CDR3 region has the DNA TGTGCCAGCAGCGTAGGGGACAGTTCGAACACCGGGGAGCTGTTTTTT. The encoded protein is CASSVGDSSNTGELFF. Full variable domain (missing parts from reference TRBV9 and TRBJ2-2): DSGVTQTPKHLITATGQRVTLRCSPRSGDLSVYWYQQSLDQGLQFLIQYYNGEERAKGNILERFSAQQFPDLHSELNLSSLELGDSALYFCASSVGDSSNTGELFFGEGSRLTVL.

This clone was seen just once. The chain combines TRBV19 with TRBJ2-1; 8 bases map to TRBD2. The germline V gene encodes CDR1 LNHDA and CDR2 SQIVND (reference sequence). Trimming cost V 4 bases and J 3 bases; bases outside gene matches: 2. The CDR3 extends over 14 amino acids. The CDR3 spells CASSRGLDYNEQFF. CDR3 nucleotides: TGTGCCAGTAGTAGGGGACTAGACTACAATGAGCAGTTCTTC.